Listed below are T cell receptor beta chains from one sample, sequenced in a study of blood T cell repertoires in COVID-19. TCRdb's table, derived via immunoSEQ multiplex PCR, lists solely in-frame clones and lacks some. This table holds some 70,000 clones, more than 75% found once. Sequenced input: peripheral blood. The receptors shown here come from a man aged 45-60 years with active COVID-19. The CDR3 runs from the conserved cysteine through the conserved F or W. The D gene is left open where the match is weak. Part of the rows lack a size; the others show once, few, many or a class for expanded clones.

V: TRBV6-5; J: TRBJ2-5; length: 14; size: .; D: TRBD2; DNA: TGTGCCAGCAGTTACCCGGGGGGCCAAGAGACCCAGTACTTC; CDR3: CASSYPGGQETQYF
V: TRBV2; J: TRBJ2-5; length: 13; size: once; D: .; DNA: TGTGCCAGCAGGGCCCTGATTAAAGAGACCCAGTACTTC; CDR3: CASRALIKETQYF
V: TRBV24-1; J: TRBJ2-3; length: 15; size: .; D: TRBD1; DNA: TGTGCCACCAGTTTAACAGGGGGAATTGCAGATACGCAGTATTTT; CDR3: CATSLTGGIADTQYF
V: TRBV28; J: TRBJ2-7; length: 14; size: .; D: TRBD1; DNA: TGTGCCAGCAGTTCAGACAGGGGGCGGGACGAGCAGTACTTC; CDR3: CASSSDRGRDEQYF
V: TRBV6-2/TRBV6-3; J: TRBJ2-3; length: 13; size: .; D: .; DNA: TGTGCCAGCAGTTACCCGAGCACAGATACGCAGTATTTT; CDR3: CASSYPSTDTQYF
V: TRBV11-1; J: TRBJ2-5; length: 14; size: .; D: TRBD1; DNA: TGTGCCAGCAGCCAGGACAGGCGGCAAGAGACCCAGTACTTC; CDR3: CASSQDRRQETQYF
V: TRBV18; J: TRBJ2-2; length: 14; size: .; D: TRBD1; DNA: TGTGCCAGCTCAGCGACAGGGGCGGCCGGGGAGCTGTTTTTT; CDR3: CASSATGAAGELFF
V: TRBV7-2; J: TRBJ2-7; length: 13; size: .; D: TRBD2; DNA: TGTGCCAGCAGCACCGGACTAGCGCCCGAGCAGTACTTC; CDR3: CASSTGLAPEQYF
V: TRBV29-1; J: TRBJ2-2; length: 13; size: .; D: TRBD1; DNA: TGCAGCGCCACAGGGGGCTTCACCGGGGAGCTGTTTTTT; CDR3: CSATGGFTGELFF
V: TRBV24-1; J: TRBJ1-5; length: 14; size: .; D: TRBD1; DNA: TGTGCCACCAGAAAGACAGGGTGGAATCAGCCCCAGCATTTT; CDR3: CATRKTGWNQPQHF
V: TRBV19; J: TRBJ2-4; length: 15; size: .; D: .; DNA: TGTGCCAGTAGTATAGAAGCTTTTGCCAAAAACATTCAGTACTTC; CDR3: CASSIEAFAKNIQYF
V: TRBV5-4; J: TRBJ2-7; length: 15; size: .; D: TRBD1; DNA: TGTGCCAGCAGCTTACCGGGACAGGAGGGTTACGAGCAGTACTTC; CDR3: CASSLPGQEGYEQYF
V: TRBV6-5; J: TRBJ1-5; length: 14; size: .; D: TRBD1; DNA: TGTGCCAGCAATTTTGGACAGGGGGATCAGCCCCAGCATTTT; CDR3: CASNFGQGDQPQHF
V: TRBV10-1; J: TRBJ2-7; length: 19; size: .; D: TRBD2; DNA: TGCGCCAGCAGACCGGGACATCCGGCTAGCGGGAGGGCCATCTACGAGCAGTACTTC; CDR3: CASRPGHPASGRAIYEQYF
V: TRBV28; J: TRBJ1-2; length: 14; size: .; D: .; DNA: TGTGCCAGCAGTCCCTCCGGACAGCTCTATGGCTACACCTTC; CDR3: CASSPSGQLYGYTF
V: TRBV10-3; J: TRBJ2-2; length: 15; size: once; D: TRBD1; DNA: TGTGCCATCAGTGGACAGGGGGCGAACACCGGGGAGCTGTTTTTT; CDR3: CAISGQGANTGELFF
V: TRBV2; J: TRBJ1-6; length: 15; size: .; D: .; DNA: TGTGCCAGCAGTGAACTCGTTGAGCCTAATTCACCCCTCCACTTT; CDR3: CASSELVEPNSPLHF
V: TRBV6-5; J: TRBJ1-5; length: 14; size: .; D: .; DNA: TGTGCCAGCAGAACAGGGTCCCTTAATCAGCCCCAGCATTTT; CDR3: CASRTGSLNQPQHF
V: TRBV9; J: TRBJ2-7; length: 15; size: .; D: TRBD1; DNA: TGTGCCAGCAGCGTAGCCACAGGGGATTCCTACGAGCAGTACTTC; CDR3: CASSVATGDSYEQYF
V: TRBV11-1; J: TRBJ2-5; length: 13; size: .; D: .; DNA: TGTGCCAGCAGCTACACGTTTTCGGAGACCCAGTACTTC; CDR3: CASSYTFSETQYF
V: TRBV4-3; J: TRBJ1-2; length: 13; size: .; D: .; DNA: TGCGCCAGCAGCCTAGCAGGGGCAGGGGGCTACACCTTC; CDR3: CASSLAGAGGYTF
V: TRBV7-9; J: TRBJ2-1; length: 15; size: .; D: .; DNA: TGTGCCAGCAGCCCCCGGGGTAGCGGAGACAATGAGCAGTTCTTC; CDR3: CASSPRGSGDNEQFF
V: TRBV27; J: TRBJ1-1; length: 14; size: .; D: TRBD1; DNA: TGTGCCAGCAGTCGAACAGGGGAGAACACTGAAGCTTTCTTT; CDR3: CASSRTGENTEAFF
V: TRBV11-1; J: TRBJ2-7; length: 14; size: .; D: TRBD1; DNA: TGTGCCAGCAGCCCCAGACAGGGTAGCTACGAGCAGTACTTC; CDR3: CASSPRQGSYEQYF
V: TRBV18; J: TRBJ2-3; length: 17; size: once; D: TRBD2; DNA: TGTGCCAGCTCACCTCGGACTAGCGGGGGGCACACAGATACGCAGTATTTT; CDR3: CASSPRTSGGHTDTQYF
V: TRBV3-1/TRBV3-2; J: TRBJ2-1; length: 16; size: few; D: TRBD2; DNA: TGTGCCAGCAGCCCCCGGGCAGCGGGGGGATACAATGAGCAGTTCTTC; CDR3: CASSPRAAGGYNEQFF
V: TRBV9; J: TRBJ2-1; length: 14; size: many; D: .; DNA: TGTGCCAGCAGCGTAGACTCTGCCCACGATGAGCAGTTCTTC; CDR3: CASSVDSAHDEQFF
V: TRBV30; J: TRBJ1-6; length: 12; size: .; D: .; DNA: TGTGCCTGGGGGTACAGGGATTCACCCCTCCACTTT; CDR3: CAWGYRDSPLHF
V: TRBV5-1; J: TRBJ1-4; length: 16; size: few; D: .; DNA: TGCGCCAGCAGTATGCATCTTTCGCGATCTAATGAAAAACTGTTTTTT; CDR3: CASSMHLSRSNEKLFF
V: TRBV28; J: TRBJ2-5; length: 15; size: .; D: TRBD1; DNA: TGTGCCAGCAGGGAGACAGGGGGCCTCCAAGAGACCCAGTACTTC; CDR3: CASRETGGLQETQYF
V: TRBV30; J: TRBJ2-1; length: 15; size: .; D: TRBD2; DNA: TGTGCCTGGAGTGTGACTAGCGACCAGAACAATGAGCAGTTCTTC; CDR3: CAWSVTSDQNNEQFF
V: TRBV18; J: TRBJ1-5; length: 14; size: .; D: .; DNA: TGTGCCAGCTCACCAGTAAGCGGGAATCAGCCCCAGCATTTT; CDR3: CASSPVSGNQPQHF
V: TRBV7-9; J: TRBJ2-7; length: 14; size: .; D: TRBD2; DNA: TGTGCCAGCAGCTTAGGGCTAGCGGGATTCGAGCAGTACTTC; CDR3: CASSLGLAGFEQYF
V: TRBV18; J: TRBJ2-3; length: 15; size: .; D: TRBD1; DNA: TGTGCCAGCTCACTCCGGACAGGGGAGACAGATACGCAGTATTTT; CDR3: CASSLRTGETDTQYF
V: TRBV18; J: TRBJ1-1; length: 13; size: .; D: .; DNA: TGTGCCAGCTCGGCCGGGGGGGGTGTTGAAGCTTTCTTT; CDR3: CASSAGGGVEAFF
V: TRBV4-2; J: TRBJ1-6; length: 16; size: .; D: .; DNA: TGTGCCAGCAGTCAAGATCGGAGCGGGAATAATTCACCCCTCCACTTT; CDR3: CASSQDRSGNNSPLHF
V: TRBV7-8; J: TRBJ1-4; length: 15; size: .; D: .; DNA: TGTGCCAGCAGCTTCCCGACGGGTTTAAATGAAAAACTGTTTTTT; CDR3: CASSFPTGLNEKLFF
V: TRBV5-6; J: TRBJ2-1; length: 17; size: .; D: .; DNA: TGTGCCAGCAGCTTGGGCGGCTCCGGGACATTGGGGAATGAGCAGTTCTTC; CDR3: CASSLGGSGTLGNEQFF